This T cell receptor beta chain was observed in a study of molecular identifiers for immune sequencing clone quantification. Across the study: Four of five splits of RNA from about 20,000 or 100,000 naive CD8 cells were sequenced in replicates.

Previously reported methods and listed TCR primers produced the bulk TCR libraries. One entry per CDR3 protein, called by TCRdb with MiXCR from the PCR reads. The sample records more than 450,000 distinct CDR3 sequences, around 23% being singletons. About this clonotype itself: Its antigen remains unknown.

Sorting recovered naive CD8 T cells on a CD8+CD4-CCR7+CD45RA+ profile. Findings and caveats of the study: Whereas clones above 20 RNA copies held under 1% of naive-cell molecules, they held over 98% of effector molecules.

The CDR3 has 14 residues. The V gene's germline CDR1 is MNHEY and CDR2 SVGAGI. Trimming removed 2 bases from V and 2 bases from J; junction bases left unmatched: 2. V and J are TRBV6-5 and TRBJ2-5; 7 nucleotides match TRBD1. This receptor was identified in a human donor in good health. Some libraries in this study had Jurkat cell RNA spiked in. Sequencing was carried out using naive CD8+ T cells from blood, with Jurkat cell RNA spiked in. The subset was: FACS-sorted CD8+CD4-CCR7+CD45RA+ naive T cells. The CDR3 coding sequence is TGTGCCAGCAGTTACGTCAGGGGGCAAGAGACCCAGTACTTC. Its protein product is CASSYVRGQETQYF.